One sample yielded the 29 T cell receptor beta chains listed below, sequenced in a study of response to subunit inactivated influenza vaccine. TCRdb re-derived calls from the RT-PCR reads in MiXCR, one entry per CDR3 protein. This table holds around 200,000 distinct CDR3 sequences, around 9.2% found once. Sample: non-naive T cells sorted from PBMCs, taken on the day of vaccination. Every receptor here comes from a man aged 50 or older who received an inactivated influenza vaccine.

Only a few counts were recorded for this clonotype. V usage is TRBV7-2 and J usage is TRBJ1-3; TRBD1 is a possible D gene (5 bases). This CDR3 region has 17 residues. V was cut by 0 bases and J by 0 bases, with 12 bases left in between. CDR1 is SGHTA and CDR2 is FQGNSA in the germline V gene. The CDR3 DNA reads TGTGCCAGCAGCTTAGCCAGTGGACATATCTCTGGAAACACCATATATTTT. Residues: CASSLASGHISGNTIYF.

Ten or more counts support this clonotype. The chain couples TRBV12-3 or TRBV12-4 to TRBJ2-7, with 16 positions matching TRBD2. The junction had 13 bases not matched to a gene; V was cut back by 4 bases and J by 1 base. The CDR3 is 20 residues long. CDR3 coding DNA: TGTGCCAGCAGTTACGACCAAGGGACTAGCGGGAGGGTTCTGTCCTACGAGCAGTACTTC. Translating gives CASSYDQGTSGRVLSYEQYF.

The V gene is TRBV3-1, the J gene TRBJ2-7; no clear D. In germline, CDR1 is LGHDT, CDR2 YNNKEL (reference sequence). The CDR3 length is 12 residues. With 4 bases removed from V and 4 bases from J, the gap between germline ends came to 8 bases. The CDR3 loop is CASSRYQYEQYF. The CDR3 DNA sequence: TGTGCCAGCAGCCGTTATCAGTACGAGCAGTACTTC.

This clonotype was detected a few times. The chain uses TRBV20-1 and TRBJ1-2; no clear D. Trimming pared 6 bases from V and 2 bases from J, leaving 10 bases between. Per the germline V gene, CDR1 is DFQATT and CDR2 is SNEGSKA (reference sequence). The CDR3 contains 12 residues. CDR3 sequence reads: CSAHGRNYGYTF. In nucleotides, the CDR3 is TGCAGTGCGCATGGACGGAACTATGGCTACACCTTC.

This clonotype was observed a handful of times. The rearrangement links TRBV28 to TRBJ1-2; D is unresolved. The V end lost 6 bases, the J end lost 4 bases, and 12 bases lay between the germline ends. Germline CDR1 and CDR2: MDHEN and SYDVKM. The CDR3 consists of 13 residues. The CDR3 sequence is CASSLRPSYGYTF. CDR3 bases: TGTGCCAGCAGCCTTAGGCCGTCCTATGGCTACACCTTC.

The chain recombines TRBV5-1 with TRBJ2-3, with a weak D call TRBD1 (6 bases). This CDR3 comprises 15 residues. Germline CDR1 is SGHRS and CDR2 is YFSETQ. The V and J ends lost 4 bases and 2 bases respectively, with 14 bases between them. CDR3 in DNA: TGCGCCAGCAGCGGGTCGCAGGGGATCACAGATACGCAGTATTTT. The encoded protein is CASSGSQGITDTQYF.

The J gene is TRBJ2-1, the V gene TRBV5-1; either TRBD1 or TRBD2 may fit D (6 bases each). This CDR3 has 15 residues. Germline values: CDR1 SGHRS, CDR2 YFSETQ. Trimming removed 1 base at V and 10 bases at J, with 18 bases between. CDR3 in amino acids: CASSLQGREAGEQFF. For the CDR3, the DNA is TGCGCCAGCAGCTTGCAGGGGCGGGAAGCCGGCGAGCAGTTCTTC.

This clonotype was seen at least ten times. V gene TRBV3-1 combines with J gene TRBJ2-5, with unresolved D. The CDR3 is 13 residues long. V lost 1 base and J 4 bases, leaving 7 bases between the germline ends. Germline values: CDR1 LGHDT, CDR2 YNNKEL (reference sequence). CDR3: CASSQVPGETQYF. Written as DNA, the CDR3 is TGTGCCAGCAGCCAAGTCCCGGGAGAGACCCAGTACTTC.

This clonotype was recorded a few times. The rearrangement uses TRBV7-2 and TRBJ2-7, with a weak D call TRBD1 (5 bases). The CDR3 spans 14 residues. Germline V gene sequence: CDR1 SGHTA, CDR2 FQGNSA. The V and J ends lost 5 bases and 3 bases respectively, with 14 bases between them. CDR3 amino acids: CASSDGAGHYEQYF. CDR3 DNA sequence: TGTGCCAGCAGCGACGGTGCAGGGCACTACGAGCAGTACTTC.

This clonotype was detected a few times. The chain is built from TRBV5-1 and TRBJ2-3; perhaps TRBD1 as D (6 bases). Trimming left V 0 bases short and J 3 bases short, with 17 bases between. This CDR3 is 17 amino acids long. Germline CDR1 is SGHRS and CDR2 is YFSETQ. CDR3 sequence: CASSLGKQGLNTDTQYF. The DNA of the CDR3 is TGCGCCAGCAGCTTGGGAAAACAGGGCTTGAATACAGATACGCAGTATTTT.

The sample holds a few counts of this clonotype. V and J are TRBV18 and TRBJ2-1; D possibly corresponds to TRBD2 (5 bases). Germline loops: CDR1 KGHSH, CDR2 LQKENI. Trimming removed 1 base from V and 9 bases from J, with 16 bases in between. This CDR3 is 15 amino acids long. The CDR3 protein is CASSPLGLGVGEQFF. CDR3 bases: TGTGCCAGCTCACCACTAGGGCTGGGAGTCGGTGAGCAGTTCTTC.

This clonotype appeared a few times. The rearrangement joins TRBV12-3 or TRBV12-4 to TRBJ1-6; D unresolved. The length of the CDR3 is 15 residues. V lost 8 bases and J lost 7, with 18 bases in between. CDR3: CASATRTLGNSPLHF. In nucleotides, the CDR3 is TGTGCCAGCGCCACCAGGACGTTAGGAAATTCACCCCTCCACTTT.

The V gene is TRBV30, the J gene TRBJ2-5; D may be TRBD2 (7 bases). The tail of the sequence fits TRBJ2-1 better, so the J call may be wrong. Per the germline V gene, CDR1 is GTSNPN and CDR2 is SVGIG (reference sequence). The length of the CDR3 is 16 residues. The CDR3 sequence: CARSGGPTRNQETQFF. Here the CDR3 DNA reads TGTGCCCGGTCCGGGGGGCCCACTAGAAACCAAGAGACCCAGTTCTTC.

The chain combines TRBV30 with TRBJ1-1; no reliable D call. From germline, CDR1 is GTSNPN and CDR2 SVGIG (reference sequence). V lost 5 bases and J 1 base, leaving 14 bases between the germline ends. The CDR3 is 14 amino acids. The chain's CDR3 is CAWGRRRANTEAFF. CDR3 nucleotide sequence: TGTGCCTGGGGCCGACGAAGAGCGAACACTGAAGCTTTCTTT.

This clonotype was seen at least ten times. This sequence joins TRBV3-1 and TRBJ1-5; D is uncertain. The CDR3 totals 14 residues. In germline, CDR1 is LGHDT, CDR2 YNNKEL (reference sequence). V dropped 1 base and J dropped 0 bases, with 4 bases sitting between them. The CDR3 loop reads CASSQGHSNQPQHF. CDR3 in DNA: TGTGCCAGCAGCCAAGGCCATAGCAATCAGCCCCAGCATTTT.

CDR3: CASSQDPVLAQQYF. DNA of the CDR3: TGCGCCAGCAGCCAGGATCCGGTACTAGCCCAGCAGTATTTT. V and J are TRBV4-3 and TRBJ2-3; D possibly corresponds to TRBD2 (6 bases). Germline V CDR1 and CDR2: LGHNA, YSLEER. The CDR3 is 14 amino acids. V shed 3 bases and J shed 11 bases, with 18 bases lying between them.

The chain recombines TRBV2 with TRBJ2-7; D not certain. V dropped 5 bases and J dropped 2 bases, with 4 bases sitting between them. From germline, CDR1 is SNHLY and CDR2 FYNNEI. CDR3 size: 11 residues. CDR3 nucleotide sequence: TGTGCCAGCAGTTATCCCTACGAGCAGTACTTC. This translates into CASSYPYEQYF.

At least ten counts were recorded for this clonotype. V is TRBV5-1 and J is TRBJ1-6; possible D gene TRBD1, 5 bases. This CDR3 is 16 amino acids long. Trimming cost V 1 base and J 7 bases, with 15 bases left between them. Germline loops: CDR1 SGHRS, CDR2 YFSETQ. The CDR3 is CASSLHRGKGNSPLHF. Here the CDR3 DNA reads TGCGCCAGCAGCTTGCACCGGGGCAAGGGGAATTCACCCCTCCACTTT.

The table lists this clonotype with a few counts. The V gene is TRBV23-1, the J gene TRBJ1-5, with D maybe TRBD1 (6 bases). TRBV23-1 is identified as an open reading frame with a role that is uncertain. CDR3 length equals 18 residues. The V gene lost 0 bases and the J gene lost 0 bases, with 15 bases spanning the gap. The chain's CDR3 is CASSQSVRGVYSNQPQHF. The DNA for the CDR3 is TGCGCCAGCAGTCAATCGGTCAGGGGCGTTTATAGCAATCAGCCCCAGCATTTT.

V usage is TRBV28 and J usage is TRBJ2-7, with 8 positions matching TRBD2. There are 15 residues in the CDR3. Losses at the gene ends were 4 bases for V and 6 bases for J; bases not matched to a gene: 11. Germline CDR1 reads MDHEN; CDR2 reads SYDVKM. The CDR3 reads CASSSGAGGRGEQYF. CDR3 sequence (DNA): TGTGCCAGCAGTTCGGGGGCGGGAGGCCGTGGCGAGCAGTACTTC.

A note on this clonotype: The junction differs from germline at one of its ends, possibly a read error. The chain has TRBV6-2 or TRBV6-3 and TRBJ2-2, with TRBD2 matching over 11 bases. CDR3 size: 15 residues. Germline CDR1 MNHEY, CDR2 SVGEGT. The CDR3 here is CASSVLAGVTGEPFF. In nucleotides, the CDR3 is TGTGCCAGCAGTGTACTAGCGGGAGTCACCGGGGAGCCGTTTTTT.

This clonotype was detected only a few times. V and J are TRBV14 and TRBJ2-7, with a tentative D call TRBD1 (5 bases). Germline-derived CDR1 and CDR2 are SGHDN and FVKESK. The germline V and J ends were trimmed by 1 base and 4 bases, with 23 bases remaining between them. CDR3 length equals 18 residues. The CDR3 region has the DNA TGTGCCAGCAGCCAAGGAGCGTCATGGCAGGGTATCATGTACGAGCAGTACTTC. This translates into CASSQGASWQGIMYEQYF.

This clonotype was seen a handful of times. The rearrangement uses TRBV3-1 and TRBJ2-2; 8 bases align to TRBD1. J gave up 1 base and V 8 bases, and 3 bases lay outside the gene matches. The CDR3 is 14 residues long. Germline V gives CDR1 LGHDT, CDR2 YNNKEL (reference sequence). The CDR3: CASFGQGNTGELFF. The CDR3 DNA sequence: TGTGCCAGCTTCGGACAGGGGAACACCGGGGAGCTGTTTTTT.

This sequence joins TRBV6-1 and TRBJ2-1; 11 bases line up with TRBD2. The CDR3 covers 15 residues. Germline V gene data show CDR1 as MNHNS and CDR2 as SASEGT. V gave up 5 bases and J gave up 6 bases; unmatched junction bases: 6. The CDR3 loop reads CASSRSGTSGNEQFF. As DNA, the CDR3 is TGTGCCAGCAGTCGCTCCGGGACTAGCGGCAATGAGCAGTTCTTC.

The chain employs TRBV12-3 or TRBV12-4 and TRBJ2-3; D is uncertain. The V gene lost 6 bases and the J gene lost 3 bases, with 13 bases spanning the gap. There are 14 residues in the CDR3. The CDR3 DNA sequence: TGTGCCAGCAGGCCGGTTGATTGGACAGATACGCAGTATTTT. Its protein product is CASRPVDWTDTQYF.

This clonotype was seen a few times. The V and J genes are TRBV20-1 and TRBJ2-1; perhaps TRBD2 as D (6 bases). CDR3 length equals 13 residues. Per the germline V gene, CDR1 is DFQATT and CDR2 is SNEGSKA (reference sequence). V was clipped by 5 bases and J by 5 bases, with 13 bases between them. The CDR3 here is CSAWERRDNEQFF. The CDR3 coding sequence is TGCAGTGCTTGGGAGCGGAGGGACAATGAGCAGTTCTTC.

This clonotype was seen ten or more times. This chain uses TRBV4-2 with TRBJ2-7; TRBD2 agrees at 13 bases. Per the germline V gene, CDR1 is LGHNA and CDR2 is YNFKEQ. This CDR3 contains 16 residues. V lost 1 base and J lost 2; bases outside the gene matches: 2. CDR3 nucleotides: TGTGCCAGCAGCCAAGTAGGGACTAGCGGGGCCTACGAGCAGTACTTC. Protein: CASSQVGTSGAYEQYF.

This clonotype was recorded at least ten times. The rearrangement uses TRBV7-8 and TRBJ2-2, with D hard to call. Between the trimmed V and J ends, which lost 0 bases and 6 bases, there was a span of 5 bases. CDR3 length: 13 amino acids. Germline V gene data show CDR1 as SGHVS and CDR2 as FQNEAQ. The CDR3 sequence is CASSLAPPGELFF. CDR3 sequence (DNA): TGTGCCAGCAGCTTAGCGCCCCCCGGGGAGCTGTTTTTT.

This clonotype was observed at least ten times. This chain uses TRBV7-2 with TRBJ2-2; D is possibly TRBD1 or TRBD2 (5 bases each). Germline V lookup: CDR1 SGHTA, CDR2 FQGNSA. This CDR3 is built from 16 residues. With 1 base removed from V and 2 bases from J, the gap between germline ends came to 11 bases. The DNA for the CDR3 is TGTGCCAGCAGCTTAGTTGGGACGGCTAACACCGGGGAGCTGTTTTTT. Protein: CASSLVGTANTGELFF.